This T cell receptor beta chain came from a study of radiotherapy plus CTLA-4 blockade in lung cancer. This CDR3 contains 15 residues. V was pared by 10 bases and J by 2 bases, with 15 bases between. Germline assignment: CDR1 MRHNA and CDR2 SNTAGT. General study results and limits: TCR clones from tumors expanded in blood after radiotherapy plus ipilimumab.

Data came from immunoSEQ multiplex PCR; TCRdb stores just in-frame clones and leaves some out. The sample shows around 53,000 clones, 80% to 90% of them seen only once. As concerns this clone: What it recognizes is unknown.

This chain joins TRBV6-4 and TRBJ2-6, with a possible D match to TRBD1 (5 bases). The TCR originated in a human donor with non-small cell lung cancer that progressed on radiotherapy plus ipilimumab. Some clones in this sample may be carry-over from other donors' samples. This sample comprised peripheral blood, obtained from a patient treated with radiotherapy plus ipilimumab. The chain's CDR3 is CATGNSGTGANVLTF. DNA of the CDR3: TGTGCCACCGGAAATTCAGGGACTGGGGCCAACGTCCTGACTTTC.